The next 2 T cell receptor beta chains were all read from a single sample in a study of cytomegalovirus exposure and HLA in healthy donors (dated by TCRdb to the late 2010s). The method behind the library was the immunoSEQ multiplex PCR assay. The multiplex PCR relied on a mix of 60 forward primers for TCR Vbeta segments and 13 reverse primers for TCR Jbeta segments. TCRdb holds this immuneACCESS table with in-frame rearrangements only. Some clones are missing; in checked studies, unresolved V genes explain under half, and the rest has no known cause. The sample records about 140,000 clones, 70% to 90% of which are singletons. The ten largest clonotypes hold about 2.2% of the sample. Sample: PBMCs. The receptors derive from a man aged 50-59 years in good health and CMV-seronegative.

This rearrangement joins TRBV11-3 to TRBJ1-1; D might be TRBD1 (5 bases). Between the trimmed V and J ends, which lost 5 bases and 2 bases, there was a span of 9 bases. This CDR3 is built from 13 residues. From germline, CDR1 is SGHNT and CDR2 YENEEA. CDR3 sequence: CASSQGFNTEAFF. The DNA of the CDR3 is TGTGCCAGCAGCCAGGGCTTTAACACTGAAGCTTTCTTT.

The V call is TRBV30, the J call TRBJ2-1; 7 bases line up with TRBD1. CDR3 length: 15 residues. Per the germline V gene, CDR1 is GTSNPN and CDR2 is SVGIG (reference sequence). With V trimmed by 0 bases and J by 5 bases, 7 bases remained unmatched. In DNA form, the CDR3 reads TGTGCCTGGAGTGTAAGAAAAACAGGGGACAATGAGCAGTTCTTC. It specifies CAWSVRKTGDNEQFF.